This section outlines one TCR beta chain sequence together with its context. Its specificity is not known. This entry comes from a study of cytomegalovirus exposure and HLA in healthy donors. Study-wide background: A prior analysis found some 110 million unique TCR beta sequences from 150 million to 200 million T cells. Findings of the study overall: The authors reported that TCR beta sequences could predict HLA-A and HLA-B alleles. These predictions were accurate for most subjects in the first cohort. The availability of immune exposure information extended only to CMV serostatus.

A multiplex PCR was run with 60 Vbeta primers and 13 Jbeta primers. This table comes from immunoSEQ multiplex PCR, and its TCRdb copy is limited to in-frame clones, with some not included. The repertoire includes under 150,000 clones, under 90% of them detected once, and over 2.5% sits in the top ten. This CDR3 has 18 amino acids. After removal of 4 bases from V and 6 bases from J, the junction contained 11 bases not matched to a gene. Germline V CDR1 and CDR2: SGHRS, YFSETQ. The chain joins TRBV5-1 to TRBJ2-2; 14 bases are shared with TRBD2. Material for sequencing was PBMCs. The sequence was collected from a male donor in good health and CMV-seronegative. CDR3 DNA: TGCGCCAGCAGCCTTCCCAACAAGACTAGCGGGAGGGCCGGGGAGCTGTTTTTT. It encodes CASSLPNKTSGRAGELFF.